A selection of T cell receptor beta chains follows, all from one sample in a study of cytomegalovirus exposure and HLA in healthy donors. Assay: immunoSEQ multiplex PCR; the TCRdb copy retains only in-frame clones and omits some. Here the sample spans some 150,000 clones, roughly 80% being singletons. Material for sequencing was PBMCs. The receptors come from a female donor in good health and CMV-seronegative. Both conserved end residues are part of each CDR3. The D gene is left open where the match is weak. The size field is filled for only some rows; it gives once, few, many or a size class.

V gene	J gene	D gene	clone size	CDR3 length	CDR3 protein	CDR3 DNA
TRBV7-3	TRBJ2-7	TRBD1	-	14	CASSSTGGNYEQYF	TGTGCCAGCAGCTCGACAGGGGGCAACTACGAGCAGTACTTC
TRBV15	TRBJ2-3	TRBD2	-	15	CATSRNRDYTDTQYF	TGTGCCACCAGCAGGAACCGGGACTACACAGATACGCAGTATTTT
TRBV7-2	TRBJ2-7	TRBD1	-	15	CASSTTGTGPYEQYF	TGTGCCAGCAGCACGACCGGGACAGGGCCTTACGAGCAGTACTTC
TRBV5-1	TRBJ2-7	-	-	15	CASSLGQAHANEQYF	TGCGCCAGCAGCTTGGGACAAGCACACGCAAACGAGCAGTACTTC
TRBV25-1	TRBJ1-5	TRBD1	-	16	CASSETGQGGNQPQHF	TGTGCCAGCAGTGAAACTGGACAGGGAGGCAATCAGCCCCAGCATTTT
TRBV30	TRBJ1-5	-	-	14	CAWSGQLTNQPQHF	TGTGCCTGGAGTGGACAGCTAACCAATCAGCCCCAGCATTTT
TRBV19	TRBJ1-4	-	-	12	CASSLTNEKLFF	TGTGCCAGTAGCCTAACTAATGAAAAACTGTTTTTT
TRBV7-9	TRBJ1-1	-	once	14	CASSLVAAPWEAFF	TGTGCCAGCAGCTTAGTGGCGGCCCCGTGGGAAGCTTTCTTT
TRBV5-1	TRBJ2-5	-	-	12	CASSLPGETQYF	TGCGCCAGCAGCCTCCCAGGAGAGACCCAGTACTTC
TRBV9	TRBJ2-1	TRBD1	-	15	CASSHGTGGYNEQFF	TGTGCCAGCAGCCACGGGACAGGGGGCTACAATGAGCAGTTCTTC
TRBV5-5	TRBJ2-7	TRBD1	once	15	CASSVTGTVGDEQYF	TGTGCCAGCAGCGTGACCGGGACAGTGGGTGACGAGCAGTACTTC
TRBV2	TRBJ2-3	TRBD2	-	17	CASSGSGAGGLADTQYF	TGTGCCAGCAGTGGGTCGGGGGCGGGGGGCCTCGCAGATACGCAGTATTTT
TRBV7-8	TRBJ1-2	-	-	13	CASSLEAAGGYTF	TGTGCCAGCAGCTTAGAGGCTGCAGGTGGCTACACCTTC
TRBV15	TRBJ2-7	TRBD1	few	17	CATSRDRGTGSSYEQYF	TGTGCCACCAGCAGAGATAGGGGGACAGGGAGCTCCTACGAGCAGTACTTC
TRBV19	TRBJ1-5	-	-	14	CASSESWGLQPQHF	TGTGCCAGTAGTGAGAGTTGGGGCCTTCAGCCCCAGCATTTT
TRBV19	TRBJ1-5	TRBD1	once	13	CATRDRGNQPQHF	TGTGCCACCAGAGACAGGGGGAATCAGCCCCAGCATTTT
TRBV6-5	TRBJ2-3	TRBD2	few	14	CASRRGGSTDTQYF	TGTGCCAGCAGACGCGGGGGGAGCACAGATACGCAGTATTTT
TRBV2	TRBJ2-7	-	few	10	CASREQSSYF	TGTGCCAGCAGGGAGCAGTCGTCGTACTTC
TRBV7-8	TRBJ1-5	TRBD1	-	16	CASSTDRGYSNQPQHF	TGTGCCAGCAGCACCGACAGGGGCTATAGCAATCAGCCCCAGCATTTT
TRBV6-5	TRBJ1-6	TRBD1	-	12	CATGQGNSPLHF	TGTGCCACGGGACAGGGTAATTCACCCCTCCACTTT
TRBV6-1	TRBJ1-1	TRBD1	few	18	CASSDPTRTGRMNTEAFF	TGTGCCAGCAGTGACCCAACGCGGACAGGGAGAATGAACACTGAAGCTTTCTTT
TRBV27	TRBJ2-7	-	-	13	CASSLSSLYEQYF	TGTGCCAGCAGTTTATCCAGTCTCTACGAGCAGTACTTC
TRBV10-2	TRBJ1-2	-	few	14	CASSDYEGVYGYTF	TGCGCCAGCAGTGATTACGAGGGGGTCTATGGCTACACCTTC
TRBV30	TRBJ1-5	-	-	14	CAWSPGHFNQPQHF	TGTGCCTGGAGTCCGGGACATTTCAATCAGCCCCAGCATTTT
TRBV7-8	TRBJ1-6	TRBD1	-	16	CASSLSGQGFESPLHF	TGTGCCAGCAGCTTAAGTGGACAGGGCTTTGAATCACCCCTCCACTTT
TRBV5-1	TRBJ2-2	TRBD1	-	17	CASSSTRTGLNTGELFF	TGCGCCAGCAGCTCAACTCGGACAGGTTTGAACACCGGGGAGCTGTTTTTT
TRBV14	TRBJ1-1	-	-	13	CASSQDEDTEAFF	TGTGCCAGCAGCCAAGATGAGGACACTGAAGCTTTCTTT
TRBV14	TRBJ1-1	-	-	15	CASSQEEGVNTEAFF	TGTGCCAGCAGCCAAGAAGAGGGGGTGAACACTGAAGCTTTCTTT
TRBV30	TRBJ1-5	TRBD1	-	20	CAWSPKPGQGSVYSNQPQHF	TGTGCCTGGAGTCCCAAGCCCGGACAGGGTTCGGTTTATAGCAATCAGCCCCAGCATTTT
TRBV19	TRBJ1-2	-	-	15	CASSTTDPSSYGYTF	TGTGCCAGTAGTACGACAGACCCATCTTCCTATGGCTACACCTTC
TRBV28	TRBJ1-1	-	-	12	CASSRTGTEAFF	TGTGCCAGCAGCCGGACGGGGACTGAAGCTTTCTTT
TRBV11-2	TRBJ1-5	-	-	14	CASSFAGESQPQHF	TGTGCCAGCAGCTTCGCAGGGGAAAGTCAGCCCCAGCATTTT
TRBV9	TRBJ2-1	TRBD2	-	15	CASSSSGLPYNEQFF	TGTGCCAGCAGCTCCTCGGGACTACCCTACAATGAGCAGTTCTTC
TRBV7-8	TRBJ2-2	-	-	13	CASSLEIVAELFF	TGTGCCAGCAGCTTAGAAATAGTCGCGGAGCTGTTTTTT
TRBV7-9	TRBJ2-7	TRBD1	-	14	CASSMTGSTYEQYF	TGTGCCAGCAGCATGACAGGGTCGACCTACGAGCAGTACTTC
TRBV7-2	TRBJ2-3	TRBD2	-	16	CASSLAASGWKDTQYF	TGTGCCAGCAGCTTAGCGGCTAGCGGGTGGAAGGATACGCAGTATTTT
TRBV7-9	TRBJ1-1	TRBD1	-	17	CASSFGFTGTGGTEAFF	TGTGCCAGCAGCTTCGGATTTACCGGGACAGGGGGCACTGAAGCTTTCTTT
TRBV7-2	TRBJ2-1	TRBD2	-	16	CASSIRTSGNLNEQFF	TGTGCCAGCAGCATACGGACTAGCGGGAATCTGAATGAGCAGTTCTTC
TRBV7-8	TRBJ1-2	-	-	13	CASSPNRDHRDTF	TGTGCCAGCAGCCCCAACCGGGATCACCGCGATACCTTC
TRBV28	TRBJ1-6	-	-	16	CASSILKATYNSPLHF	TGTGCCAGCAGTATACTAAAAGCCACCTATAATTCACCCCTCCACTTT
TRBV7-3	TRBJ2-3	-	-	15	CASSLSRDQTDTQYF	TGTGCCAGCAGCTTAAGTCGGGATCAAACAGATACGCAGTATTTT